The present T cell receptor (beta chain) was sequenced within a study of beta chain features in type 1 diabetes. As to this clone: Its antigen is unidentified.

The study, taken as a whole, reports: VDJ junctions from patients with type 1 diabetes contained fewer insertions and more deletions. All four CD4+ subsets of Type 1 diabetes patients contained TCRB CDR3s that were moderately but significantly shorter. A greater similarity of naive, central memory and Treg TCRB repertoires was seen among patients than among healthy donors.

The whole isolated RNA underwent reverse transcription, so sequencing captured expressed TCRB transcripts. Method: immunoSEQ multiplex PCR; TCRdb's copy keeps in-frame clones and lacks some. The sample lists about 340,000 clones; under 8.5% were seen once. Trimming removed 5 bases from V and 3 bases from J, with 10 bases in between. CDR1 is SEHNR and CDR2 is FQNEAQ in the germline V gene (reference sequence). The CDR3 loop spans 14 amino acids. J is TRBJ2-2 and V is TRBV7-9; D remains ambiguous. The sample comprised central memory CD4+ T cells from blood. The TCR was taken from a woman under 30 in good health. The CDR3 sequence: CASSPRRDTGELFF. The CDR3, as DNA: TGTGCCAGCAGCCCACGAAGGGACACCGGGGAGCTGTTTTTT.